The T cell receptor (beta chain) described here comes from a study of beta chain features in type 1 diabetes. To note about this clone: What it binds is unknown.

Study-wide results and limits: There was a moderate but significant shortening of TCRB CDR3s in all four CD4+ subsets of Type 1 diabetes patients. A possible short-template PCR bias applies equally to patients and controls.

The sequenced template was cDNA made from the entire isolated RNA. Libraries were prepared by immunoSEQ multiplex PCR; TCRdb keeps only in-frame clonotypes and omits some of them. The sample records about 340,000 clones, approximately 9.7% being singletons. This TCR was sampled from a man aged 25-40 years with type 1 diabetes. Sequencing input: central memory CD4+ T cells from blood.

The CDR3 region is CASGLLIRTLRYPGELFF. DNA of the CDR3: TGTGCTAGTGGTTTGCTCATAAGGACCCTCCGCTATCCCGGGGAGCTGTTTTTT. This chain joins TRBV12-5 and TRBJ2-2; no firm D call. The CDR3 runs 18 residues. V shed 2 bases and J shed 6 bases, with 22 bases lying between them. From germline, CDR1 is LGHNT and CDR2 FRNRAP.